The sequence of this TCR beta chain was determined in a study of cytomegalovirus exposure and HLA in healthy donors. The study ran its PCR with 60 Vbeta and 13 Jbeta primers. Clones were read by immunoSEQ multiplex PCR, and TCRdb kept only the in-frame ones, dropping some. Of more than 95,000 clones listed, 76% were seen once; the top ten hold approximately 8.2%. At collection, donors were nominally healthy, but unrecorded immune exposures were probable. Sequences were obtained from PBMCs. This TCR derives from a man aged 35 to 55 in good health and CMV-seropositive.

The CDR3 sequence: CASSPRQGSGISPEAFF. CDR3 DNA: TGTGCCAGCTCACCACGGCAGGGGTCAGGAATTAGCCCTGAAGCTTTCTTT. The chain carries TRBV18 and TRBJ1-1; a weak D match, TRBD1 (6 bases). The V and J ends lost 1 base and 6 bases respectively, with 21 bases between them. The CDR3 totals 17 residues. From germline, CDR1 is KGHSH and CDR2 LQKENI.